Listed below are T cell receptor beta chains from one sample, sequenced in a study of neurological immune-mediated disorders. MiXCR, applied by TCRdb to the 5' RACE reads, yields one record per CDR3 protein. The data show under 60,000 distinct CDR3 sequences, with more than 20% seen just once and around a quarter held by the top ten. Sequenced: PBMCs. The source is a woman in her sixties or seventies in good health. Both conserved end residues are part of each CDR3. Each record gives: V gene, clone size, D gene, J gene, CDR3 DNA, CDR3 protein. D genes are given only for firm matches. Expanded clones are given a class, and other clones once, few, many or no size at all.

>TRBV20-1|many|-|TRBJ1-5
TGCAGTGCTAGAGATGTTAGTAGCAATCAGCCCCAGCATTTT
CSARDVSSNQPQHF
>TRBV9|-|-|TRBJ2-6
TGTGCCAGCAGCGCGTATGACAGTTTTTCTGGGGCCAACGTCCTGACTTTC
CASSAYDSFSGANVLTF
>TRBV5-1|many|-|TRBJ2-7
TGCGCCAGCAGCTTGGCCCAACAGGGCTACGAGCAGTACTTC
CASSLAQQGYEQYF
>TRBV7-9|many|-|TRBJ2-7
TGTGCCAGCAGCGCCAGGACCTCCGCCCTCTACGAGCAGTACTTC
CASSARTSALYEQYF
>TRBV7-2|many|-|TRBJ2-3
TGTGCCAGCAGGATAACAGATACGCAGTATTTT
CASRITDTQYF
>TRBV7-8|many|-|TRBJ2-1
TGTGCCAGCAGCCCCCGTCCAACCGATGAGCAGTTCTTC
CASSPRPTDEQFF
>TRBV7-6|many|-|TRBJ2-7
TGTGCCAGCAGCTTATCAGACGGGGACGAGCAGTACTTC
CASSLSDGDEQYF
>TRBV20-1|many|TRBD2|TRBJ2-1
TGCAGTGCTCGACTAGCGGGCTCCTACAATGAGCAGTTCTTC
CSARLAGSYNEQFF
>TRBV5-1|many|TRBD2|TRBJ2-3
TGCGCCAGCAGCTTGGACAGCGGGAGAGATACGCAGTATTTT
CASSLDSGRDTQYF
>TRBV6-5|-|TRBD2|TRBJ2-7
TGTGCCAGCAGTTCCCCAGCGGGATCCTCCTACGAGCAGTACTTC
CASSSPAGSSYEQYF
>TRBV7-2|-|-|TRBJ2-2
TGTGCCAGCAGCTTCTACGGGGGCGGGGAGCTGTTTTTT
CASSFYGGGELFF
>TRBV4-3|few|-|TRBJ2-3
TGCGCCAGCAGCCAAGCCGGGGTCAGTGCAGATACGCAGTATTTT
CASSQAGVSADTQYF
>TRBV3-1|-|TRBD1|TRBJ2-5
TGTGCCAGCAGCGAAAGACGGACAGGTCAAGAGACCCAGTACTTC
CASSERRTGQETQYF
>TRBV5-1|many|-|TRBJ1-2
TGCGCCAGCAGCTCCGGAGGCCTCGTAATCGGTGGCTACACCTTC
CASSSGGLVIGGYTF
>TRBV29-1|many|TRBD1|TRBJ2-1
TGCAGCGTTGAAAGGACAGGGAGCTCCTACAATGAGCAGTTCTTC
CSVERTGSSYNEQFF
>TRBV28|many|-|TRBJ2-5
TGTGCCAGCACCTCCCCCCGAGGAGGACAAGAGACCCAGTACTTC
CASTSPRGGQETQYF
>TRBV5-1|many|-|TRBJ1-4
TGCGCCAGCAGTGTCGGGGGGACTAATGAAAAACTGTTTTTT
CASSVGGTNEKLFF
>TRBV7-3|-|-|TRBJ2-5
TGTGCCAGCAGCGCTAACGTGGCCTGGGAGACCCAGTACTTC
CASSANVAWETQYF
>TRBV29-1|many|-|TRBJ2-3
TGCAGCGTTGAAGAGGCTGCAAGGGATACGCAGTATTTT
CSVEEAARDTQYF
>TRBV7-2|medium-sized|-|TRBJ1-5
TGTGCCAGCAGCAAACAGGGAGGCAACAATCAGCCCCAGCATTTT
CASSKQGGNNQPQHF
>TRBV5-4|many|TRBD2|TRBJ2-3
TGTGCCAGCAGCCCAGGAGGGGGACTAGTCGGGGGAGATACGCAGTATTTT
CASSPGGGLVGGDTQYF
>TRBV18|many|-|TRBJ2-7
TGTGCCAGCTCACCGCCGAGCCTCTCCTACGAGCAGTACTTC
CASSPPSLSYEQYF
>TRBV12-3/TRBV12-4|-|TRBD2|TRBJ2-5
TGTGCCAGCACCCTAGCGGGACAAGAGACCCAGTACTTC
CASTLAGQETQYF
>TRBV15|-|TRBD1|TRBJ2-5
TGTGCCACCAGCAGAGTTCAAACCCACCTGGGACAGGCCCTGAAGACCCAGTACTTC
CATSRVQTHLGQALKTQYF
>TRBV7-2|few|TRBD2|TRBJ2-1
TGTGCCAGCAGCCCTACCGGGTGGGCCGGGACTAGCGGGGAGCAGTTCTTC
CASSPTGWAGTSGEQFF
>TRBV7-6|many|-|TRBJ1-1
TGTGCCAGCAGCTTAAAACGAGGGACTGAAGCTTTCTTT
CASSLKRGTEAFF
>TRBV7-9|many|-|TRBJ2-3
TGTGCCAGCAGCTCCCGCATTTCGTGGGATACGCAGTATTTT
CASSSRISWDTQYF
>TRBV2|-|-|TRBJ2-2
TGTGCCAGCAGTCTATCAAGGGTTGAAAACACCGGGGAGCTGTTTTTT
CASSLSRVENTGELFF
>TRBV21-1|many|-|TRBJ2-7
TGTGCCAGCACCCCCGACAGATACTACGAGCAGTACTTC
CASTPDRYYEQYF
>TRBV6-5|many|-|TRBJ1-5
TGTGCCAGCAGTTACTCGGCCAGGGTTGATCAGCCCCAGCATTTT
CASSYSARVDQPQHF
>TRBV5-1|many|-|TRBJ1-1
TGCGCCAGCAGCTTGACAGTAAACACTGAAGCTTTCTTT
CASSLTVNTEAFF
>TRBV14|many|TRBD2|TRBJ2-3
TGTGCCAGCAGCCCGCGGGGGGGTGAGGATCTGACGCAGTATTTT
CASSPRGGEDLTQYF
>TRBV5-1|many|-|TRBJ2-7
TGCGCCAGCAGCCTGACCGGGACACCCTACGAGCAGTACTTC
CASSLTGTPYEQYF
>TRBV5-1|many|-|TRBJ2-1
TGCGCCAGCAGCTTGGCACCGGGACATTACAATGAGCAGTTCTTC
CASSLAPGHYNEQFF
>TRBV5-5|many|-|TRBJ2-7
TGTGCCAGCAGCCATTCTAGCGTCTACGAGCAGTACTTC
CASSHSSVYEQYF
>TRBV6-5|-|-|TRBJ2-6
TGTGCCAGCAGTTACCCGGGCACCTCTGGGGCCAACGTCCTGACTTTC
CASSYPGTSGANVLTF
>TRBV28|many|-|TRBJ1-2
TGTGCCAGCAGCCGCGGGGGGGGTAGGAACGGCTACACCTTC
CASSRGGGRNGYTF
>TRBV5-1|-|TRBD1|TRBJ2-3
TGCGCCAGCAGCTCGGGACAGGGTAGGACAGATACGCAGTATTTT
CASSSGQGRTDTQYF
>TRBV4-3|many|-|TRBJ2-7
TGCGCCAGCAGCCAAGATCAAGGCCACGAGCAGTACTTC
CASSQDQGHEQYF
>TRBV28|many|TRBD1|TRBJ2-1
TGTGCCAGCAGAACTGAACGACAGGGGGCGGAACGTGAGCAGTTCTTC
CASRTERQGAEREQFF
>TRBV5-1|many|TRBD2|TRBJ2-1
TGCGCCAGCAGCTTCTCGGGAGGCGCACCGAACAATGAGCAGTTCTTC
CASSFSGGAPNNEQFF